Listed below are T cell receptor beta chains from one sample, sequenced in a study of cytomegalovirus exposure and HLA in healthy donors. Method: immunoSEQ multiplex PCR; TCRdb's copy keeps in-frame clones and lacks some. The repertoire consists of around 53,000 clones, with around 72% occurring once and the leading ten covering nearly 3%. Sequenced input: PBMCs. These receptors came from a man younger than 35 in good health and CMV-seronegative. CDR3s include the opening cysteine and the closing phenylalanine or tryptophan. The D gene is left open where the match is weak. Only some rows state a clone size, as once, few, many or a class for expanded clones.

.,.,TRBV6-6,TRBJ2-3,CASSQGRTDTQYF,TGTGCCAGCAGCCAAGGCAGGACAGATACGCAGTATTTT
.,.,TRBV4-1,TRBJ2-3,CASSQGWGDTDTQYF,TGCGCCAGCAGCCAGGGGTGGGGGGACACAGATACGCAGTATTTT
.,TRBD1,TRBV6-1,TRBJ2-7,CASSAGTGLYEQYF,TGTGCCAGCAGCGCCGGGACAGGGCTGTACGAGCAGTACTTC
.,TRBD1,TRBV7-9,TRBJ1-3,CASSLGTVSGNTIYF,TGTGCCAGCAGCCTCGGGACAGTCTCTGGAAACACCATATATTTT
.,TRBD2,TRBV11-2,TRBJ2-1,CASSWGLAGSLEQFF,TGTGCCAGCAGCTGGGGACTAGCGGGATCTTTGGAGCAGTTCTTC
few,.,TRBV27,TRBJ2-7,CASSQGTPFEQYF,TGTGCCAGCAGTCAGGGGACGCCCTTCGAGCAGTACTTC
few,TRBD2,TRBV9,TRBJ2-7,CASSAGTSGTYEQYF,TGTGCCAGCAGCGCCGGGACTAGCGGGACTTACGAGCAGTACTTC
.,.,TRBV5-1,TRBJ2-3,CASSLGRGTDTQYF,TGCGCCAGCAGCTTGGGCAGGGGCACAGATACGCAGTATTTT
.,TRBD2,TRBV2,TRBJ2-1,CASPSGTSGNYNEQFF,TGTGCCAGCCCATCGGGGACTAGCGGGAACTACAATGAGCAGTTCTTC
.,.,TRBV7-9,TRBJ1-1,CAGGARNTEAFF,TGTGCCGGAGGGGCAAGGAACACTGAAGCTTTCTTT
.,.,TRBV5-4,TRBJ2-3,CASSLAVMGSTDTQYF,TGTGCCAGCAGCTTGGCGGTGATGGGCAGCACAGATACGCAGTATTTT
once,.,TRBV7-2,TRBJ1-1,CAIKITDTEAFF,TGTGCCATCAAGATCACGGACACTGAAGCTTTCTTT
.,.,TRBV6-1,TRBJ1-1,CASGSGLDTEAFF,TGTGCCAGCGGGAGCGGACTGGACACTGAAGCTTTCTTT
.,.,TRBV30,TRBJ1-3,CAWSTGMTGNTIYF,TGTGCCTGGAGTACAGGGATGACTGGAAACACCATATATTTT
.,TRBD2,TRBV13,TRBJ2-3,CASSRGLAGGSDTQYF,TGTGCCAGCAGCCGTGGACTAGCGGGAGGATCAGATACGCAGTATTTT
.,.,TRBV7-9,TRBJ1-4,CASSSSGSREEKLFF,TGTGCCAGCAGCTCCTCAGGTTCTAGGGAGGAAAAACTGTTTTTT
.,.,TRBV11-2,TRBJ2-5,CASSSGRQETQYF,TGTGCCAGCAGCTCCGGGAGACAAGAGACCCAGTACTTC
once,TRBD1,TRBV9,TRBJ2-1,CASSVETGSYNEQFF,TGTGCCAGCAGCGTAGAGACAGGGTCCTACAATGAGCAGTTCTTC